Reported below is one TCR beta chain. The target antigen is unknown. This CDR3 region has 12 residues. Germline lookup yields CDR1 MDHEN and CDR2 SYDVKM. Trimming took off 5 bases at V and 3 bases at J, with 8 bases between the two ends. The data derive from a study of cytomegalovirus exposure and HLA in healthy donors. Study-level information: Sequencing of about 179 million T cells in an earlier analysis found around 110 million unique TCR beta sequences.

The PCR ran on 60 Vbeta and 13 Jbeta primers. Clones were sequenced by immunoSEQ multiplex PCR, and TCRdb holds only the in-frame ones, with some missing. The sample lists more than 95,000 clones, roughly three quarters seen once, with approximately 4% in the top ten. Study-level points and caveats: Across donors, most TCRs were seen rarely, yet some public ones were widespread.

The receptor was isolated from a man aged 25 to 40 in good health and CMV-seropositive. This rearrangement joins TRBV28 to TRBJ2-7, with D possibly being TRBD2 (5 bases). The specimen sequenced was PBMCs. The CDR3, as DNA: TGTGCCAGCAGTCTAAGCGGCTACGAGCAGTACTTC. Translation gives CASSLSGYEQYF.